This entry concerns a single T cell receptor beta chain. The antigen remains undetermined. The data belong to a study of T-cell memory formation after mild COVID-19. Whole-study context: Clusters were largely donor specific. Overall study results and limits: Memory from before infection featured some responding clones, which suggests cross-reactive memory joined. Among CD4+ contracting clones, most were CM and EM, and CD8+ ones EMRA. Specificity for SARS-CoV-2 was not confirmed among the second-wave clones peaking on day 37.

Using its own MiXCR run on the 5' RACE reads, TCRdb lists one record per CDR3 protein. The sample lists approximately 210,000 distinct CDR3 sequences; more than 25% were seen once. The germline gives CDR1 SGHVS, CDR2 FNYEAQ. V gave up 3 bases and J gave up 1 base, with 6 bases separating them. The CDR3 length is 13 residues. V gene TRBV7-6 combines with J gene TRBJ2-5; D not certain. The clonotype was recovered from an adult woman who had mild COVID-19 (a few samples of this study predate the infection). Cell type and time point are not known. The specimen was PBMCs or a T cell subset sorted from them (not recorded which). The CDR3 here is CASSLAVQETQYF. CDR3 bases: TGTGCCAGCAGCTTGGCGGTCCAAGAGACCCAGTACTTC.